One sample yielded the 24 T cell receptor beta chains listed below, sequenced in a study of T-cell memory formation after mild COVID-19 (dated by TCRdb to the early 2020s). The method was 5' RACE. The sample was run on an Illumina NovaSeq 6000. The public reads were quality trimmed at Q25 with fastp and then assembled into clones with MiXCR by TCRdb, keeping productive beta chains. Duplicate CDR3 protein sequences are folded into a single record with the most common DNA and genes. The sample table shows 350,000 to 450,000 distinct CDR3 sequences, and around 28% are seen once. The ten largest clones capture roughly 13% of the sample. Material for sequencing was PBMCs or a T cell subset sorted from them (not recorded which). All receptors derive from an adult woman who had mild COVID-19 (a few samples of this study predate the infection). The sample titles of this study are shuffled in the database, so cell type and time point are left out; the donor was told from shared clones.

The V and J genes are TRBV20-1 and TRBJ2-1; 8 bases line up with TRBD2. CDR3 length equals 14 residues. V shed 2 bases and J 8 bases; nucleotides not matched to a gene: 8. CDR1 and CDR2 from the germline V gene are DFQATT and SNEGSKA (reference sequence). In DNA form, the CDR3 reads TGCAGTGCTAGAAGCCCGGGACTAGGTGATGAGCAGTTCTTC. This encodes CSARSPGLGDEQFF.

This clonotype was observed a few times. The gene calls are TRBV21-1 and TRBJ2-1; TRBD1 is taken as the D call from the table, unchecked against the DNA. TRBV21-1 is a listed pseudogene. The CDR3 covers 15 residues. The CDR3 DNA sequence: TGTGCCAGCAGCAAAGGATTAGACAGGGTAGATGAGCAGTTCTTC. Amino acid sequence: CASSKGLDRVDEQFF.

This clonotype was counted once. V and J are TRBV5-1 and TRBJ2-6; D gene ambiguous. The V gene's germline CDR1 is SGHRS and CDR2 YFSETQ. V gave up 3 bases and J gave up 3 bases, with 7 bases separating them. The CDR3 length is 14 residues. The CDR3: CASSSPGGANVLTF. In nucleotides, the CDR3 is TGCGCCAGCAGCTCTCCGGGTGGGGCCAACGTCCTGACTTTC.

The chain carries TRBV7-9 and TRBJ1-3; D perhaps matches TRBD1 (5 bases). The length of the CDR3 is 13 residues. V lost 2 bases and J lost 3, with 5 bases in between. The germline CDR1 and CDR2 sequences are SEHNR and FQNEAQ (reference sequence). In DNA form, the CDR3 reads TGTGCCAGCAGCTTACAGGGTGGAAACACCATATATTTT. It yields the protein CASSLQGGNTIYF.

This clonotype was observed at least ten times. This chain connects TRBV18 to TRBJ2-5; D uncertain. With 3 bases removed from V and 2 bases from J, the gap between germline ends came to 4 bases. Looked up from germline, CDR1 is KGHSH and CDR2 is LQKENI. This CDR3 is 12 amino acids long. CDR3 in amino acids: CASSPTQETQYF. Here the CDR3 DNA reads TGTGCCAGCTCACCTACACAAGAGACCCAGTACTTC.

There are many counts of this clonotype. The rearrangement links TRBV6-1 to TRBJ2-5; 8 nucleotides match TRBD2. The V gene's germline CDR1 is MNHNS and CDR2 SASEGT. V was clipped by 5 bases and J by 1 base; unmatched bases: 9. This CDR3 has 16 amino acids. For the CDR3, the DNA is TGTGCCAGCAGTTCCCGGGAGGGCGGGGGCCAAGAGACCCAGTACTTC. Translation gives CASSSREGGGQETQYF.

In DNA form, the CDR3 reads TGTGCCAGCAGTTTAAAGGGCAGCTACGAGCAGTACTTC. This gives the protein CASSLKGSYEQYF. V and J are TRBV27 and TRBJ2-7, with D hard to call. Germline values: CDR1 MNHEY, CDR2 SMNVEV (reference sequence). The CDR3 contains 13 residues. V lost 2 bases, J lost 3 bases, and 8 bases lay in between.

This clonotype was seen a handful of times. This chain links TRBV7-8 with TRBJ2-2; D is undetermined. CDR1 SGHVS and CDR2 FQNEAQ come from the germline V gene. The CDR3 loop spans 15 amino acids. V was shortened by 1 base and J by 4 bases, with 10 bases between the two germline ends. The CDR3 loop reads CASSLEGRATGELFF. In DNA form, the CDR3 reads TGTGCCAGCAGCTTAGAAGGCCGGGCCACCGGGGAGCTGTTTTTT.

The rearrangement links TRBV4-1 to TRBJ2-5; 9 bases match TRBD1. V gave up 4 bases and J gave up 1 base; unmatched junction bases: 7. The CDR3 covers 16 residues. CDR1 and CDR2 from the germline V gene are MGHRA and YSYEKL. The CDR3 spells CASSRTGQGIQETQYF. CDR3 DNA: TGCGCCAGCAGCCGTACGGGACAGGGCATCCAAGAGACCCAGTACTTC.

This chain connects TRBV6-5 to TRBJ2-1, with 8 bases lining up with TRBD2. The length of the CDR3 is 12 residues. Per the germline V gene, CDR1 is MNHEY and CDR2 is SVGAGI. V trimming: 6 bases; J trimming: 15 bases; junction bases outside the gene matches: 10. CDR3 in DNA: TGTGCCAGCAGGTCTACTAGCGGAAGGTCGTTCTTC. It yields the protein CASRSTSGRSFF.

The chain combines TRBV12-3 or TRBV12-4 with TRBJ2-2, with D possibly matching TRBD1 (6 bases). The germline V and J ends were trimmed by 6 bases and 8 bases, with 10 bases remaining between them. CDR3 length: 12 amino acids. CDR3 DNA sequence: TGTGCCAGCAGCCCACAGGGAGGGGAGCTGTTTTTT. It translates to CASSPQGGELFF.

The chain combines TRBV7-2 with TRBJ2-7; maybe TRBD2 (6 bases). The CDR3 extends over 15 amino acids. V lost 3 bases to trimming and J lost 4 bases, with 16 bases between them. Germline V gene lookup returns CDR1 SGHTA and CDR2 FQGNSA. The CDR3 spells CASSFTTGVGYEQYF. In DNA form, the CDR3 reads TGTGCCAGCAGCTTTACCACGGGAGTTGGATACGAGCAGTACTTC. The full variable domain, in which reference TRBV7-2 and TRBJ2-7 provide the parts outside the CDR3, is GAGVSQSPSNKVTEKGKDVELRCDPISGHTALYWYRQSLGQGLEFLIYFQGNSAPDKSGLPSDRFSAERTGGSVSTLTIQRTQQEDSAVYLCASSFTTGVGYEQYFGPGTRLTVT.

The sample holds a few counts of this clonotype. The V call is TRBV7-2, the J call TRBJ2-1; no clear D gene. The V and J ends lost 0 bases and 9 bases respectively, with 12 bases between them. CDR3 length: 14 residues. Per the germline V gene, CDR1 is SGHTA and CDR2 is FQGNSA. The CDR3 spells CASSLAPLTGEQFF. The DNA for the CDR3 is TGTGCCAGCAGCTTAGCCCCATTAACCGGTGAGCAGTTCTTC.

This clonotype has more than one count but fewer than ten. The chain employs TRBV27 and TRBJ2-7; 8 nucleotides line up with TRBD2. V trimming: 4 bases; J trimming: 3 bases; junction bases outside the gene matches: 11. Germline V gives CDR1 MNHEY, CDR2 SMNVEV (reference sequence). The CDR3 runs to 16 residues. CDR3 residues: CASSSLKAGEGYEQYF. In DNA form, the CDR3 reads TGTGCCAGCAGTTCCTTAAAAGCGGGAGAGGGCTACGAGCAGTACTTC.

This rearrangement joins TRBV7-6 to TRBJ1-4; TRBD1 matches 9 bases. From germline, CDR1 is SGHVS and CDR2 FNYEAQ. V gave up 1 base and J gave up 6 bases; unmatched junction bases: 3. The CDR3 spans 15 residues. In DNA form, the CDR3 reads TGTGCCAGCAGCTTAGACAGGGGGCAGGATGAAAAACTGTTTTTT. It encodes CASSLDRGQDEKLFF.

This clonotype was observed a few times. This chain joins TRBV2 and TRBJ2-7, with TRBD2 matching 7 bases. Germline-derived CDR1 and CDR2 are SNHLY and FYNNEI. Losses at the gene ends were 2 bases for V and 6 bases for J; bases not matched to a gene: 10. The CDR3 runs to 15 residues. CDR3 bases: TGTGCCAGCAGTGAATTCGGGGAGGGTCTTGGCGAGCAGTACTTC. The encoded protein is CASSEFGEGLGEQYF.

This chain connects TRBV12-3 or TRBV12-4 to TRBJ1-5, with D possibly being TRBD1 (5 bases). Between the trimmed V and J ends, which lost 6 bases and 2 bases, there was a span of 8 bases. The CDR3 covers 13 residues. The DNA for the CDR3 is TGTGCCAGCAGCGACAGCGGCAATCAGCCCCAGCATTTT. This encodes CASSDSGNQPQHF.

In this sample, this clonotype turned up a few times. The J gene is TRBJ1-1, the V gene TRBV5-1, with 7 bases aligning to TRBD1. Germline V CDR1 and CDR2: SGHRS, YFSETQ. The CDR3 spans 14 residues. J gave up 6 bases and V 0 bases, and 5 bases lay outside the gene matches. CDR3 DNA: TGCGCCAGCAGCTTGGCGACAGGGTCCCCTGAAGCTTTCTTT. Translation: CASSLATGSPEAFF.

This clonotype has a handful of counts. This CDR3 reads CASSHEGRTSYEQYF. The CDR3 DNA follows: TGTGCCAGCAGTCACGAGGGGAGAACCTCCTACGAGCAGTACTTC. The gene calls are TRBV4-2 and TRBJ2-7; tentatively, D is TRBD1 or TRBD2 (5 bases each). CDR1 and CDR2 from the germline V gene are LGHNA and YNFKEQ. The CDR3 spans 15 residues. V lost 6 bases to trimming and J lost 0 bases, with 15 bases between them.

The chain combines TRBV20-1 with TRBJ1-5; TRBD1 agrees at 7 bases. With V trimmed by 0 bases and J by 11 bases, 13 bases remained unmatched. Germline CDR1 DFQATT, CDR2 SNEGSKA (reference sequence). This CDR3 is 15 amino acids long. Here the CDR3 reads CSARDQGGGTGSQHF. The CDR3 region has the DNA TGCAGTGCTAGAGACCAGGGAGGGGGCACTGGGTCCCAGCATTTT.

The chain couples TRBV24-1 to TRBJ2-1, with D hard to call. Trimming cost V 5 bases and J 5 bases, with 9 bases left between them. Germline CDR1 is KGHDR and CDR2 is SFDVKD. The CDR3 contains 13 residues. The DNA of the CDR3 is TGTGCCACCAGTGGCACAGCTAACAATGAGCAGTTCTTC. It translates to CATSGTANNEQFF.

This chain uses TRBV12-3 or TRBV12-4 with TRBJ2-7, with TRBD1 matching over 7 bases. CDR3 size: 14 residues. Unmatched junction bases numbered 5, after V lost 6 bases and J lost 0 bases. This chain's CDR3 is CASRPGQASYEQYF. In DNA form, the CDR3 reads TGTGCCAGCAGACCCGGACAGGCCTCCTACGAGCAGTACTTC.

This chain connects TRBV2 to TRBJ1-3; weak D call: TRBD1 (5 bases). The germline gives CDR1 SNHLY, CDR2 FYNNEI. V lost 9 bases, J lost 3 bases, and 15 bases lay in between. This CDR3 spans 14 amino acids. As DNA, the CDR3 is TGTGCCAGTGGACACCCGAAAGGTGGAAACACCATATATTTT. It encodes CASGHPKGGNTIYF.

The chain recombines TRBV6-6 with TRBJ2-3, with TRBD2 matching over 10 bases. This CDR3 is built from 13 residues. V lost 9 bases to trimming and J lost 2 bases; unmatched junction nucleotides: 2. The germline gives CDR1 MNHNY, CDR2 SVGAGI (reference sequence). The CDR3 DNA follows: TGTGCCAGTAGCGGGAGGAACACAGATACGCAGTATTTT. This codes for CASSGRNTDTQYF.